The 15 T cell receptor beta chains reported below all come from one sample, sequenced in a study of tumor-infiltrating lymphocytes in primary liver carcinoma. The approximately 20-31 mg bulk tissue piece was not sorted before simultaneous RNA and DNA extraction. The investigators made TCR beta cDNA from about 510 ng total RNA, using a constant-region primer. Slightly modified ARM-PCR, run as three nested multiplex PCR rounds, produced the TCR beta libraries. The study ran its first two PCR rounds for roughly 9 cycles each, using TRBV1-TRBV30 forward primers and a C-beta reverse primer. One entry per CDR3 protein, called by TCRdb with MiXCR from the multiplex PCR reads. The table lists about 30,000 distinct CDR3 sequences, 70% to 80% of them singletons, with roughly 29% in the top ten. The source material was liver tumor tissue from sampling region 3. Subset indicated: tumor region T3, left-lateral pole. These receptor sequences come from a woman in her thirties with primary liver carcinoma and hepatitis B virus infection.

This clonotype was recorded many times. The rearrangement links TRBV7-3 to TRBJ2-3, with TRBD2 matching 9 bases. The CDR3 extends over 16 amino acids. Germline values: CDR1 SGHTA, CDR2 FQGTGA. J lost 4 bases, V lost 4 bases, and 9 bases had no gene match. This CDR3 reads CASSSSGRTEADTQYF. In DNA, the CDR3 is TGTGCCAGCAGCTCGAGCGGGAGGACCGAGGCAGATACGCAGTATTTT.

About this clonotype itself: In this CDR3 the conserved last residue, phenylalanine or tryptophan, is missing, so a read error is likely. The chain has TRBV12-3 or TRBV12-4 and TRBJ2-1; 11 bases align to TRBD2. Trimming took 6 bases from V and 9 from J; bases not matched to a gene: 10. The CDR3 has 15 amino acids. The chain's CDR3 is CASSTSGTSGLEQFS. In DNA form, the CDR3 reads TGTGCCAGCAGCACGTCCGGGACTAGCGGACTTGAGCAGTTCTCC.

This chain uses TRBV5-1 with TRBJ2-1; the D gene is possibly TRBD2 (5 bases). V shed 8 bases and J shed 1 base, with 19 bases lying between them. Germline V gene data show CDR1 as SGHRS and CDR2 as YFSETQ. The CDR3 has 16 residues. As DNA, the CDR3 is TGCGCCAGTACCTCGTTCCCAGACTATTCCTACAATGAGCAGTTCTTC. As protein: CASTSFPDYSYNEQFF. The full variable domain, with the rest looked up from reference TRBV5-1 and TRBJ2-1, is KAGVTQTPRYLIKTRGQQVTLSCSPISGHRSVSWYQQTPGQGLQFLFEYFSETQRNKGNFPGRFSGRQFSNSRSEMNVSTLELGDSALYLCASTSFPDYSYNEQFFGPGTRLTVL.

On this clonotype: The junction departs from the called germline gene at one end, perhaps through a read error. This rearrangement joins TRBV4-1 to TRBJ2-3, with D perhaps TRBD2 (5 bases). This CDR3 contains 18 residues. Germline CDR1 is MGHRA and CDR2 is YSYEKL. In DNA, the CDR3 is TGTACCAGCAGCCAACTAGGCATGGTAGCTGAAGACTCGAATACGCAATATTTT. This sequence encodes CTSSQLGMVAEDSNTQYF.

In this sample, this clonotype turned up once. The junction departs from germline at one end; a sequencing error may be responsible. The CDR3 spells CASDFWTGMNIEAFF. The CDR3 DNA reads TGTGCAAGTGATTTTTGGACAGGGATGAACATTGAAGCTTTCTTT. The chain employs TRBV6-1 and TRBJ1-1; 8 nucleotides agree with TRBD1. CDR3 length: 15 amino acids. Germline V CDR1 and CDR2: MNHNS, SASEGT.

Comment on this clonotype: The junction departs from the called germline gene at one end, perhaps through a read error. V usage is TRBV5-6 and J usage is TRBJ2-1; 9 bases are a match to TRBD1. Per the germline V gene, CDR1 is SGHDT and CDR2 is YYEEEE. The CDR3 runs to 16 residues. CDR3 sequence reads: CASSLTGQGSYIEQFF. The CDR3, as DNA: TGTGCCAGCAGCTTGACGGGACAGGGTTCCTACATTGAGCAGTTCTTC.

This clonotype was counted at least ten times. The rearrangement links TRBV12-3 or TRBV12-4 to TRBJ1-6; D unclear. V was trimmed by 5 bases and J by 9 bases, leaving 14 bases between them. The CDR3 length is 14 residues. CDR3 coding DNA: TGTGCCAGCAGTCCCCTGAGAGCGGCTTCACCCCTCCACTTT. It translates to CASSPLRAASPLHF.

As regards this clonotype: Germline is not matched at one junction end, which may reflect a read error. The V call is TRBV11-2, the J call TRBJ2-3; 8 bases agree with TRBD2. CDR1 is SGHAT, CDR2 FQNNGV, per germline. The CDR3 runs 17 residues. CDR3 protein: CTSSHRGSGSLTDTQCF. CDR3 sequence (DNA): TGTACTAGCAGCCATCGAGGGAGCGGGAGCCTCACAGATACGCAGTGTTTT.

In its sample, this clonotype was seen many times. The rearrangement links TRBV11-2 to TRBJ2-2, with D tentatively TRBD2 (5 bases). Germline lookup yields CDR1 SGHAT and CDR2 FQNNGV. The CDR3 runs 15 residues. V was shortened by 2 bases and J by 13 bases, with 20 bases between the two germline ends. Written as DNA, the CDR3 is TGTGCCAGCAGCTTATGTCTTGGGAACACCGGAGGGCTGTTTTTT. It translates to CASSLCLGNTGGLFF.

The sample holds one count of this clonotype. This sequence may be a read error, since a much larger clone differs from it by one base. J is TRBJ2-4 and V is TRBV11-2; no clear D. V was cut by 8 bases and J by 2 bases, with 13 bases left in between. CDR1 is SGHAT and CDR2 is FQNNGV in the germline V gene. The CDR3 runs to 14 residues. The CDR3 region is CASCSWKTKNIQYF. The CDR3 region has the DNA TGTGCCAGCTGCTCCTGGAAGACCAAAAACATTCAGTACTTC. The full variable domain, completed using reference TRBV11-2 and TRBJ2-4, is EAGVAQSPRYKIIEKRQSVAFWCNPISGHATLYWYQQILGQGPKLLIQFQNNGVVDDSQLPKDRFSAERLKGVDSTLKIQPAKLEDSAVYLCASCSWKTKNIQYFGAGTRLSVL.

Note on this clonotype: A clone one base away is much larger, so this may be a read error. The chain combines TRBV11-2 with TRBJ1-6; D unresolved. The CDR3 has 15 residues. Per germline, CDR1 SGHAT and CDR2 FQNNGV. CDR3 nucleotide sequence: TGTGCCAACAGCTTAGAAGTGGCAGCTATCTCAGCCCTCCACTTT. Its protein is CANSLEVAAISALHF.

Concerning this clonotype: The CDR3 does not close with the conserved phenylalanine or tryptophan, likely indicating a read error. The gene calls are TRBV4-2 and TRBJ1-1, with 7 bases that match TRBD1. The CDR3 contains 14 residues. The germline V gene encodes CDR1 LGHNA and CDR2 YNFKEQ. CDR3 protein: CASSQAGGRDEAFS. The CDR3 DNA follows: TGTGCCAGTAGCCAAGCAGGGGGTCGGGATGAAGCTTTCTCT.

Points on this clonotype: One end of the junction varies from germline; a read error may be responsible. The chain carries TRBV29-1 and TRBJ2-5, with D possibly matching TRBD1 (5 bases). Germline loops: CDR1 SQVTM, CDR2 ANQGSEA. The CDR3 runs to 16 residues. CDR3 DNA: TGCAGCATTGAGGCCTCCCGGTTAGGGGTCCAAGAGACTCAGTACTTC. Protein product: CSIEASRLGVQETQYF.

V and J are TRBV11-2 and TRBJ1-2; TRBD1 aligns across 7 bases. The V and J ends lost 7 bases and 8 bases, in that order; junction bases with no gene match: 10. The germline V gene encodes CDR1 SGHAT and CDR2 FQNNGV. The CDR3 consists of 13 residues. The CDR3 spells CASTQGGDEGYTF. CDR3 coding DNA: TGTGCCAGCACTCAGGGGGGGGATGAGGGCTACACCTTC.

This clonotype was recorded only once. Relative to the germline gene, one junction end is altered; a read error may explain this. The chain combines TRBV11-2 with TRBJ2-1, with 7 bases identical to TRBD1. CDR1 is SGHAT, CDR2 FQNNGV, per germline. This CDR3 contains 14 residues. As DNA, the CDR3 is TGTGCAAGCAGCCACCGTGGGACAGTCAATGAGCAGTTCTTC. The encoded protein is CASSHRGTVNEQFF.